Given below is one T cell receptor (beta chain) in context. Its target is not known. The sample belongs to a study of OX40 agonist ivuxolimab in advanced cancers. Overall study context: Patients' therapy was ivuxolimab, an antibody that acts as an agonist of OX40 (CD134). General observations from the study: With doses of 0.1 to 3.0 mg/kg, CD4+ and CD8+ blood T cells had undergone clonal expansion by week 6. More expanded clones were found, on average, in CD8+ than in CD4+ T cells. Some nonresponders likewise displayed low normalized T-cell clonal expansion.

TCRdb keeps only in-frame clones here, not all; method: immunoSEQ multiplex PCR. This table has fewer than 20,000 clones, roughly 85% appearing once. This CDR3 is built from 14 residues. CDR1 is MNHEY, CDR2 SMNVEV, per germline (reference sequence). V was pared by 3 bases and J by 6 bases, with 8 bases of the junction left unmatched. Sequenced here: CD4+ or CD8+ T cells sorted from blood, sampled in a trial of the OX40 agonist ivuxolimab. The gene calls are TRBV27 and TRBJ2-7; TRBD1 matches at 7 bases. The source of this sequence is an adult with an advanced solid tumor such as melanoma, head and neck, liver or kidney cancer. CDR3 in DNA: TGTGCCAGCAGTTTCCGGGACAGATCTTCCGAGCAGTACTTC. It yields the protein CASSFRDRSSEQYF.